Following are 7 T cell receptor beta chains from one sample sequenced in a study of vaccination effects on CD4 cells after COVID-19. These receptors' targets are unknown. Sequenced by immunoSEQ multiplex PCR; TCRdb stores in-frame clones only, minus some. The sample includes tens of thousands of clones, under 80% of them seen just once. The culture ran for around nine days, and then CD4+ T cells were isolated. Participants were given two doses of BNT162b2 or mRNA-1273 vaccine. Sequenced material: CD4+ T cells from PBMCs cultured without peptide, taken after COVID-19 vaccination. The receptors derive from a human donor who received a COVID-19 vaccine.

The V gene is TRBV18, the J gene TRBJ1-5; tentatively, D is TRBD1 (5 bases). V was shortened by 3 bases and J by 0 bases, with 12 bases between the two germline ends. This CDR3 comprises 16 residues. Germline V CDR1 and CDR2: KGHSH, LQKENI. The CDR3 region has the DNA TGTGCCAGCTCACCGCCGGGACGGAATAGCAATCAGCCCCAGCATTTT. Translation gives CASSPPGRNSNQPQHF.

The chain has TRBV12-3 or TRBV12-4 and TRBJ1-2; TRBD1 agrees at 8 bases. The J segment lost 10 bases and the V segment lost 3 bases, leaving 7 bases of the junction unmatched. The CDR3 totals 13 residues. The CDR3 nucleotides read TGTGCCAGCAGTTTGACGGGACAGGTGGCCTACACCTTC. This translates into CASSLTGQVAYTF.

The CDR3 spells CASRSPRQGAEAFF. In DNA, the CDR3 is TGTGCAAGTCGCTCCCCTCGACAGGGCGCTGAAGCTTTCTTT. V gene TRBV12-2 combines with J gene TRBJ1-1; the table's D gene call, TRBD1, was not cross checked with the DNA. TRBV12-2 counts as a pseudogene. This CDR3 is 14 amino acids long.

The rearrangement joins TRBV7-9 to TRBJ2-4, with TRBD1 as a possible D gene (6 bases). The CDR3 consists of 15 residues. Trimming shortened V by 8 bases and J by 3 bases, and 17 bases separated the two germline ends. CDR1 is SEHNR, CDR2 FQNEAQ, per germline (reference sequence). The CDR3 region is CASGPRGVGKNIQYF. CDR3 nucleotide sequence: TGTGCCAGCGGCCCCAGGGGTGTGGGCAAAAACATTCAGTACTTC.

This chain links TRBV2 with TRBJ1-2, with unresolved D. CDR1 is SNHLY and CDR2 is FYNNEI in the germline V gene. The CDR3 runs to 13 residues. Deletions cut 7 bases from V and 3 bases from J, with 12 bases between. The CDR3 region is CASMPREDYGYTF. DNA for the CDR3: TGTGCCAGCATGCCGAGAGAAGACTATGGCTACACCTTC.

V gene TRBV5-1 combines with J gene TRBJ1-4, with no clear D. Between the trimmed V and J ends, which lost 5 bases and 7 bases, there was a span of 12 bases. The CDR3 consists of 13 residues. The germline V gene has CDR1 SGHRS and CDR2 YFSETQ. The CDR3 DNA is TGCGCCAGCAGTGTGTGGGAGGGTGAAAAACTGTTTTTT. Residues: CASSVWEGEKLFF.

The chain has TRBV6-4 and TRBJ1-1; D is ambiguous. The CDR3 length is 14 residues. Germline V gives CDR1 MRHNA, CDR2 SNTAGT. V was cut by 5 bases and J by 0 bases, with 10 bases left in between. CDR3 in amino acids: CASSRGQLNTEAFF. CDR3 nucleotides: TGTGCCAGCAGTCGCGGGCAGCTGAACACTGAAGCTTTCTTT.